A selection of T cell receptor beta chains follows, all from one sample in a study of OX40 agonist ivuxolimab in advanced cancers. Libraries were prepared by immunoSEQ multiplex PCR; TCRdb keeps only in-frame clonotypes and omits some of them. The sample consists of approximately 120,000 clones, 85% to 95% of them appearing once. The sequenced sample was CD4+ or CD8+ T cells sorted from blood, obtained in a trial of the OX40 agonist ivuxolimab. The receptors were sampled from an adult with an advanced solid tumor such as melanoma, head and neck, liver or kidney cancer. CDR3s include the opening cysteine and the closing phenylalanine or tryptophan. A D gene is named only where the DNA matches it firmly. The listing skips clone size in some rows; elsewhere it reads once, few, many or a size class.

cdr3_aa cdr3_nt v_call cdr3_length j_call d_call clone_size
CATSRAGQGGETQYF TGTGCCACCAGCAGAGCGGGACAGGGAGGAGAGACCCAGTACTTC TRBV15 15 TRBJ2-5 TRBD1 .
CASSQGASGFTYEQYF TGCGCCAGCAGCCAAGGGGCTAGCGGGTTTACCTACGAGCAGTACTTC TRBV4-1 16 TRBJ2-7 TRBD2 .
CASGFRGSSYNEQFF TGTGCTAGTGGTTTCCGCGGGAGCTCCTACAATGAGCAGTTCTTC TRBV12-5 15 TRBJ2-1 TRBD2 .
CASSLRGLAGGPTYEQYF TGTGCCAGCAGCTTGAGAGGACTAGCGGGAGGGCCTACGTACGAGCAGTACTTC TRBV11-2 18 TRBJ2-7 TRBD2 .
CASSKGQGAYEQYF TGTGCCAGCAGCAAAGGACAGGGGGCCTACGAGCAGTACTTC TRBV4-2 14 TRBJ2-7 TRBD1 .
CASSRQGSEQFF TGTGCCAGCAGCCGACAGGGGAGTGAGCAGTTCTTC TRBV7-2 12 TRBJ2-1 TRBD1 .
CASSTAGGNTGELFF TGTGCCAGCAGTACAGCGGGAGGGAACACCGGGGAGCTGTTTTTT TRBV28 15 TRBJ2-2 TRBD2 .
CASSSTSGSFEQFF TGTGCCAGCAGCTCGACTAGCGGGAGTTTTGAGCAGTTCTTC TRBV7-9 14 TRBJ2-1 TRBD2 .
CASSPRASSGANVLTF TGTGCCAGCAGCCCCCGTGCGAGCTCTGGGGCCAACGTCCTGACTTTC TRBV5-4 16 TRBJ2-6 . .
CASTPYSGRAATDTQYF TGTGCCAGTACCCCCTATAGCGGGAGGGCCGCTACAGATACGCAGTATTTT TRBV19 17 TRBJ2-3 TRBD2 .
CASSPRGGSYEQYF TGTGCCAGCAGCCCCCGGGGGGGGTCCTACGAGCAGTACTTC TRBV11-3 14 TRBJ2-7 TRBD2 .
CASSERQGRLSEAFF TGTGCCAGCAGTGAGAGACAGGGGAGGTTGTCTGAAGCTTTCTTT TRBV6-4 15 TRBJ1-1 TRBD1 .
CASSVTGYDGYTF TGTGCCAGCAGTGTCACAGGATACGATGGCTACACCTTC TRBV2 13 TRBJ1-2 . few
CATSRDRDAGELFF TGTGCCACCAGCAGAGATCGTGACGCCGGGGAGCTGTTTTTT TRBV15 14 TRBJ2-2 . few
CASSRGQFYNEQFF TGCGCCAGCAGCAGGGGACAGTTTTACAATGAGCAGTTCTTC TRBV5-1 14 TRBJ2-1 TRBD1 .
CASTLGVRSTGELFF TGTGCCAGCACATTGGGGGTTAGGAGCACCGGGGAGCTGTTTTTT TRBV28 15 TRBJ2-2 . .
CASSPGTRNQETQYF TGTGCCAGCAGCCCTGGGACACGGAACCAAGAGACCCAGTACTTC TRBV27 15 TRBJ2-5 . once
CASSYTGTGSYEQYF TGTGCCAGCAGCTACACCGGGACAGGGTCCTACGAGCAGTACTTC TRBV7-3 15 TRBJ2-7 TRBD1 .
CASSLDGGSDTQYF TGTGCCAGCAGCTTAGATGGGGGGTCAGATACGCAGTATTTT TRBV11-3 14 TRBJ2-3 . .
CASSPDRDYEQYF TGTGCCAGCAGCCCCGACAGGGACTACGAGCAGTACTTC TRBV7-3 13 TRBJ2-7 TRBD1 once
CASSPELWKEQYF TGTGCCAGCAGTCCCGAGCTGTGGAAAGAGCAGTACTTC TRBV2 13 TRBJ2-5 . .
CASSPGLYEQYF TGCGCCAGCAGCCCGGGGTTGTACGAGCAGTACTTC TRBV5-1 12 TRBJ2-7 . .
CASSLVAGKGEQFF TGCGCCAGCAGCTTGGTAGCGGGAAAGGGTGAGCAGTTCTTC TRBV5-1 14 TRBJ2-1 TRBD2 .
CASCGNGNQPQHF TGTGCCAGTTGCGGGAACGGAAATCAGCCCCAGCATTTT TRBV19 13 TRBJ1-5 . .
CASRRNIAGARTGELFF TGTGCCAGCAGGAGAAATATAGCGGGAGCAAGGACCGGGGAGCTGTTTTTT TRBV7-2 17 TRBJ2-2 TRBD2 .
CASSQERVVGQPQHF TGCGCCAGCAGCCAAGAAAGGGTAGTCGGTCAGCCCCAGCATTTT TRBV4-1 15 TRBJ1-5 . .
CASSDLHRQPYEQYF TGCGCCAGCAGTGACCTGCACAGGCAGCCCTACGAGCAGTACTTC TRBV10-1 15 TRBJ2-7 . .
CASSYGQMYQETQYF TGTGCCAGCAGTTATGGGCAGATGTACCAAGAGACCCAGTACTTC TRBV6-5 15 TRBJ2-5 . .
CASSEASTWRGYEQYF TGTGCCAGCAGTGAAGCATCGACATGGAGAGGCTACGAGCAGTACTTC TRBV6-1 16 TRBJ2-7 . many
CASSLSGTDNYGYTF TGTGCCAGCAGCTTGTCCGGGACGGATAACTATGGCTACACCTTC TRBV5-6 15 TRBJ1-2 . .
CASSPYLAGGPNTGELFF TGTGCCAGCAGCCCCTACCTAGCGGGAGGGCCGAACACCGGGGAGCTGTTTTTT TRBV28 18 TRBJ2-2 TRBD2 .
CASSRGGLHEQFF TGCGCCAGCTCCCGAGGGGGGCTCCATGAGCAGTTCTTC TRBV5-1 13 TRBJ2-1 . .
CASSRGTGLIGETQYF TGTGCCAGCAGCCGGGGCACAGGGTTGATAGGCGAGACCCAGTACTTC TRBV7-3 16 TRBJ2-5 . .
CASSPPGGRETQYF TGTGCCAGCTCACCGCCCGGCGGGAGGGAGACCCAGTACTTC TRBV18 14 TRBJ2-5 TRBD2 once
CASSLNTDTQYF TGTGCCAGCAGCTTGAACACAGATACGCAGTATTTT TRBV5-4 12 TRBJ2-3 . .
CASSLKPAPNQPQHF TGTGCCAGCAGTCTGAAGCCAGCCCCCAATCAGCCCCAGCATTTT TRBV28 15 TRBJ1-5 . .
CAIRSGPATDTQYF TGTGCCATCAGAAGCGGGCCGGCGACAGATACGCAGTATTTT TRBV10-3 14 TRBJ2-3 . .
CASSLRASNTEAFF TGTGCCAGCAGCCTCCGGGCCTCTAACACTGAAGCTTTCTTT TRBV4-2 14 TRBJ1-1 . .
CASTPWSGLEQYF TGCGCCAGCACCCCTTGGTCAGGGCTCGAGCAGTACTTC TRBV5-1 13 TRBJ2-7 . .
CASSLGTSGTGETQYF TGTGCCAGCAGCTTGGGGACTAGCGGGACGGGTGAGACCCAGTACTTC TRBV7-3 16 TRBJ2-5 TRBD2 once
CASSWTVSGANVLTF TGTGCCAGCAGTTGGACAGTCTCTGGGGCCAACGTCCTGACTTTC TRBV6-5 15 TRBJ2-6 . .
CASSLWGSYEQYF TGTGCCAGCAGCCTTTGGGGTTCCTACGAGCAGTACTTC TRBV16 13 TRBJ2-7 . few
CASTSPNQGEETQYF TGTGCCAGCACCTCACCCAACCAGGGGGAAGAGACCCAGTACTTC TRBV6-1 15 TRBJ2-5 TRBD1 .
CASSPQGPNEKLFF TGTGCCAGCAGCCCACAGGGTCCTAATGAAAAACTGTTTTTT TRBV13 14 TRBJ1-4 . few
CASSYGSGSYNEQFF TGTGCCAGCAGCTACGGGAGCGGGTCCTACAATGAGCAGTTCTTC TRBV7-2 15 TRBJ2-1 . .
CASSFGREGAEAFF TGCGCCAGCAGCTTTGGCAGGGAAGGAGCTGAAGCTTTCTTT TRBV5-1 14 TRBJ1-1 . .
CASSSVAGDSNQPQHF TGTGCCAGCTCATCCGTCGCGGGCGATAGCAATCAGCCCCAGCATTTT TRBV18 16 TRBJ1-5 . .
CASSPQRDENNEQFF TGTGCCAGCTCTCCCCAGCGGGATGAAAACAATGAGCAGTTCTTC TRBV18 15 TRBJ2-1 TRBD2 .
CASSRELENGYEQYF TGTGCCAGCAGCCGAGAACTAGAAAACGGCTACGAGCAGTACTTC TRBV5-4 15 TRBJ2-7 . .
CASSYGTGNTGELFF TGTGCCAGCAGTTATGGGACTGGGAACACCGGGGAGCTGTTTTTT TRBV6-5 15 TRBJ2-2 . once
CASSLGAGQNTIYF TGCGCCAGCAGCTTGGGGGCCGGGCAAAACACCATATATTTT TRBV5-1 14 TRBJ1-3 . .
CSASPSYEQYF TGCAGTGCTAGCCCCAGCTACGAGCAGTACTTC TRBV20-1 11 TRBJ2-7 . .
CASSLGQINQPQHF TGTGCCAGCAGCCTGGGACAGATTAATCAGCCCCAGCATTTT TRBV7-8 14 TRBJ1-5 TRBD1 .
CASSTTGFGQPQHF TGTGCCAGCAGCACTACAGGCTTCGGGCAGCCCCAGCATTTT TRBV7-2 14 TRBJ1-5 . .
CASSFPAGSADTQYF TGTGCCAGCAGTTTCCCAGCGGGATCGGCAGATACGCAGTATTTT TRBV28 15 TRBJ2-3 TRBD2 .
CTSSRSRDSSPGTPLHF TGCACCAGCAGCCGATCCCGGGACAGTAGTCCCGGGACACCCCTCCACTTT TRBV1 17 TRBJ1-6 . .
CSGVPYNEQFF TGCAGCGGCGTCCCCTACAATGAGCAGTTCTTC TRBV20-1 11 TRBJ2-1 . .
CASSPFELYYEQYF TGTGCCAGCAGCCCCTTTGAGCTGTACTACGAGCAGTACTTC TRBV7-9 14 TRBJ2-7 . .